The 20 T cell receptor beta chains given below trace back to one sample, sequenced in a study of shared clonotypes between healthy human individuals. TCRdb's table, derived via immunoSEQ multiplex PCR, lists solely in-frame clones and lacks some. The table has under 1 million clones, about 96% seen once. CD45RO-negative cells were positively selected for CCR7, leaving out terminally differentiated effector memory CD45RA+ cells. The sequencing input was naive CD8+ T cells sorted from blood. The origin of the receptors is a man aged 25-40 years in good health.

The chain combines TRBV29-1 with TRBJ1-1; 11 nucleotides align to TRBD1. V gave up 4 bases and J gave up 1 base; unmatched junction bases: 8. Germline loops: CDR1 SQVTM, CDR2 ANQGSEA. The CDR3 has 16 residues. The CDR3 DNA sequence: TGCAGCGTTGGAAGAGGACAGGGGGCGCGGAACACTGAAGCTTTCTTT. Translating gives CSVGRGQGARNTEAFF.

CDR3 bases: TGTGCCAGCAGCGGACCGGGACAGGGGGCAGGGGAGACCCAGTACTTC. Its protein is CASSGPGQGAGETQYF. The rearrangement uses TRBV11-2 and TRBJ2-5; TRBD1 aligns across 12 bases. Germline-derived CDR1 and CDR2 are SGHAT and FQNNGV. Germline trimming cut 5 bases from V and 5 bases from J; bases unmatched to any gene: 9. The CDR3 has 16 residues. Filled out from reference TRBV11-2 and TRBJ2-5, the complete variable domain reads EAGVAQSPRYKIIEKRQSVAFWCNPISGHATLYWYQQILGQGPKLLIQFQNNGVVDDSQLPKDRFSAERLKGVDSTLKIQPAKLEDSAVYLCASSGPGQGAGETQYFGPGTRLLVL.

The gene calls are TRBV7-3 and TRBJ2-1; D gene unclear. This CDR3 is 16 amino acids long. V was clipped by 5 bases and J by 6 bases, with 20 bases between them. Germline values: CDR1 SGHTA, CDR2 FQGTGA. CDR3 in DNA: TGTGCCAGCAGCACCCGCCGCGCTGAAAGTAGCAATGAGCAGTTCTTC. As protein: CASSTRRAESSNEQFF.

The J gene is TRBJ2-1, the V gene TRBV29-1; D might be TRBD2 (5 bases). CDR1 SQVTM and CDR2 ANQGSEA come from the germline V gene. The ends were cut back, 7 bases at V and 6 bases at J, with 10 bases in the middle. The CDR3 has 11 amino acids. The CDR3 loop is CSGRAGNEQFF. CDR3 bases: TGCAGCGGAAGGGCGGGCAATGAGCAGTTCTTC.

This chain connects TRBV4-3 to TRBJ2-5; the D is unclear. There are 12 residues in the CDR3. CDR1 and CDR2 from the germline V gene are LGHNA and YSLEER. Deletions cut 3 bases from V and 3 bases from J, with 5 bases between. In nucleotides, the CDR3 is TGCGCCAGCAGCCAGGGGAAAGAGACCCAGTACTTC. Translation gives CASSQGKETQYF.

This clone was seen just once. The chain couples TRBV13 to TRBJ1-5; 8 bases agree with TRBD1. This CDR3 is 15 amino acids long. CDR1 is PRHDT and CDR2 is FYEKMQ in the germline V gene (reference sequence). J lost 3 bases, V lost 4 bases, and 5 bases had no gene match. The CDR3 DNA is TGTGCCAGCAGCTGGGGGACAGGCCCCAATCAGCCCCAGCATTTT. Encoded protein: CASSWGTGPNQPQHF.

V usage is TRBV2 and J usage is TRBJ1-1; weak D call: TRBD1 (5 bases). Trimming removed 6 bases at V and 4 bases at J, with 12 bases between. Germline V CDR1 and CDR2: SNHLY, FYNNEI. This CDR3 has 13 amino acids. The CDR3 here is CASRAGLGTEAFF. The CDR3 DNA sequence: TGTGCCAGCAGGGCAGGGTTGGGCACTGAAGCTTTCTTT.

V usage is TRBV6-5 and J usage is TRBJ2-5, with TRBD2 matching 8 bases. Germline CDR1 reads MNHEY; CDR2 reads SVGAGI. CDR3 length: 16 residues. V was pared by 0 bases and J by 1 base, with 4 bases of the junction left unmatched. The CDR3 is CASSYSRLAGQETQYF. The CDR3 DNA is TGTGCCAGCAGTTACTCGAGGCTAGCGGGCCAAGAGACCCAGTACTTC.

This clone appeared a few times. The V gene is TRBV30, the J gene TRBJ1-4, with 9 nucleotides matching TRBD1. V shed 5 bases, J shed 5 bases, and the junction held 6 bases outside the gene matches. The CDR3 covers 14 residues. Germline V gene sequence: CDR1 GTSNPN, CDR2 SVGIG (reference sequence). The CDR3: CAWGPGTGNEKLFF. In DNA, the CDR3 is TGTGCCTGGGGACCGGGGACAGGGAATGAAAAACTGTTTTTT.

This clone was found once. The rearrangement joins TRBV30 to TRBJ2-7; a weak D match, TRBD2 (6 bases). Germline assignment: CDR1 GTSNPN and CDR2 SVGIG (reference sequence). The CDR3 loop spans 13 amino acids. The V end lost 0 bases, the J end lost 4 bases, and 10 bases lay between the germline ends. In DNA form, the CDR3 reads TGTGCCTGGAGTGTAACGGGAGCATACGAGCAGTACTTC. It specifies CAWSVTGAYEQYF.

The chain joins TRBV18 to TRBJ2-5; no firm D call. The ends were cut back, 4 bases at V and 3 bases at J, with 12 bases in the middle. The CDR3 loop spans 14 amino acids. CDR1 and CDR2 from the germline V gene are KGHSH and LQKENI. CDR3 sequence: CASSQGSGEETQYF. CDR3 DNA: TGTGCCAGCTCACAGGGTTCTGGGGAAGAGACCCAGTACTTC. The full variable domain, in which reference TRBV18 and TRBJ2-5 provide the parts outside the CDR3, is NAGVMQNPRHLVRRRGQEARLRCSPMKGHSHVYWYRQLPEEGLKFMVYLQKENIIDESGMPKERFSAEFPKEGPSILRIQQVVRGDSAAYFCASSQGSGEETQYFGPGTRLLVL.

This clone was seen only once. V and J are TRBV6-5 and TRBJ1-1; D is perhaps TRBD1 (5 bases). V lost 5 bases and J lost 1, with 8 bases in between. The length of the CDR3 is 13 residues. Germline CDR1 MNHEY, CDR2 SVGAGI. The DNA of the CDR3 is TGTGCCAGCAGTCATCAGGGGAACACTGAAGCTTTCTTT. This sequence encodes CASSHQGNTEAFF.

This clone was recorded once. The chain uses TRBV18 and TRBJ2-3, with 9 bases identical to TRBD2. This CDR3 is 16 amino acids long. CDR1 is KGHSH and CDR2 is LQKENI in the germline V gene. The J segment lost 4 bases and the V segment lost 0 bases, leaving 5 bases of the junction unmatched. The CDR3 region is CASSPPSGSRADTQYF. CDR3 in DNA: TGTGCCAGCTCACCACCTAGCGGGAGTCGTGCAGATACGCAGTATTTT.

This chain uses TRBV10-3 with TRBJ2-1; 8 bases align to TRBD1. There are 16 residues in the CDR3. The ends lost 6 bases at V and 6 bases at J; junction bases unmatched: 13. The V gene's germline CDR1 is ENHRY and CDR2 SYGVKD. DNA of the CDR3: TGTGCCATCAGCGATGGACAGGGTTCAACTTCCAATGAGCAGTTCTTC. Protein product: CAISDGQGSTSNEQFF.

V gene TRBV4-1 combines with J gene TRBJ2-7, with 7 bases aligning to TRBD2. After removal of 0 bases from V and 3 bases from J, the junction contained 2 bases not matched to a gene. CDR3 length: 14 residues. Germline CDR1 and CDR2: MGHRA and YSYEKL. CDR3 nucleotide sequence: TGCGCCAGCAGCCAAGAAGCGGGGTTCTACGAGCAGTACTTC. Translation: CASSQEAGFYEQYF.

CDR3 sequence reads: CSVTTGRSNTEAFF. In DNA, the CDR3 is TGCAGCGTTACCACAGGGAGAAGTAACACTGAAGCTTTCTTT. The rearrangement uses TRBV29-1 and TRBJ1-1; TRBD1 is a possible D gene (6 bases). This CDR3 is built from 14 residues. CDR1 SQVTM and CDR2 ANQGSEA come from the germline V gene. Trimming left V 5 bases short and J 2 bases short, with 15 bases between.

This clone showed up just once. The chain combines TRBV27 with TRBJ2-5; D gene unclear. Germline V gene lookup returns CDR1 MNHEY and CDR2 SMNVEV (reference sequence). Trimming took off 6 bases at V and 5 bases at J, with 7 bases between the two ends. The CDR3 is made up of 11 amino acids. Here the CDR3 reads CASSMGETQYF. The CDR3 region has the DNA TGTGCCAGCAGCATGGGGGAGACCCAGTACTTC.

This chain connects TRBV7-9 to TRBJ2-5; D remains ambiguous. Per the germline V gene, CDR1 is SEHNR and CDR2 is FQNEAQ (reference sequence). The CDR3 loop spans 11 amino acids. The V and J ends lost 5 bases and 5 bases respectively, with 6 bases between them. DNA for the CDR3: TGTGCCAGCAGCACCATGGAGACCCAGTACTTC. Amino acid sequence: CASSTMETQYF.

The CDR3 sequence is CASSELPRAGYGYTF. DNA of the CDR3: TGTGCCAGCAGTGAACTTCCGAGGGCTGGCTATGGCTACACCTTC. The gene calls are TRBV25-1 and TRBJ1-2; D remains unclear. V was shortened by 2 bases and J by 4 bases, with 14 bases between the two germline ends. This CDR3 comprises 15 residues. The V gene's germline CDR1 is MGHDK and CDR2 SYGVNS.

This chain connects TRBV10-2 to TRBJ2-1; no clear D. Germline assignment: CDR1 WSHSY and CDR2 SAAADI. The CDR3 spans 13 residues. V was cut by 4 bases and J by 3 bases, with 7 bases left in between. The DNA of the CDR3 is TGCGCCAGCAGTGTAGCTAACTACAATGAGCAGTTCTTC. Protein: CASSVANYNEQFF.